This TCR beta chain was recovered during a study of tumor and adjacent non-tumor tissue in lung cancer. At the level of the study: Histology: around 13 adenocarcinoma, a couple of squamous cell carcinoma, 1 small cell lung cancer. Stage I to III disease affected approximately 11 men and about five women aged about 31 to 80.

Whole-study results and caveats: Higher tumor TCR diversity was associated with shorter survival.

The germline V gene encodes CDR1 MNHNY and CDR2 SVGAGI (reference sequence). The CDR3 loop spans 14 amino acids. TCRbeta libraries were built with three rounds of nested PCR, modified from ARM-PCR. TCRdb recomputed calls from the multiplex PCR reads with MiXCR, one row per CDR3 protein. The table records roughly 200,000 distinct CDR3 sequences, around 71% of them present only once. A word on this clonotype: Its antigen is currently unknown. A read error may account for a junction end that differs from germline.

RNA was extracted from bulk tissue without any cell sorting. Sequencing used lung tumor tissue. The TCR originated in a man aged 55 to 70 with non-small cell lung cancer. The rearrangement links TRBV6-6 to TRBJ2-5; TRBD1 might be the D (5 bases). This chain's CDR3 is CASSYSWTQETHYF. CDR3 nucleotide sequence: TGTGCCAGCAGTTACTCCTGGACACAAGAGACCCACTACTTC.